The 13 T cell receptor beta chains reported below all come from one sample, sequenced in a study of breast tumors, draining lymph nodes, adjacent tissues. TCRdb re-analysed the multiplex PCR reads in MiXCR, keeping a single row per CDR3 protein. The sample records some 170,000 distinct CDR3 sequences, approximately 33% being singletons. Samples came from axillary lymph nodes draining the breast cancer. Sequenced material: axillary lymph node tissue. All receptors come from a female donor with breast cancer. Some clones in this sample may be carry-over from other donors' samples.

Of note for this clonotype: It may be a read error: a sequence one base away is much more abundant. The V and J genes are TRBV6-6 and TRBJ2-6, with D unclear. The germline V and J ends were trimmed by 5 bases and 1 base, with 21 bases remaining between them. This CDR3 comprises 19 residues. In germline, CDR1 is MNHNY, CDR2 SVGAGI (reference sequence). The CDR3 here is CASSHLWVSVKSGANVLTF. For the CDR3, the DNA is TGTGCCAGCAGTCACCTTTGGGTATCTGTAAAATCTGGGGCCAACGTCCTGACTTTC.

The V gene is TRBV7-9, the J gene TRBJ1-4, with D perhaps TRBD1 (5 bases). The ends were cut back, 1 base at V and 8 bases at J, with 17 bases in the middle. The CDR3 spans 16 residues. Germline-derived CDR1 and CDR2 are SEHNR and FQNEAQ (reference sequence). This chain's CDR3 is CASSLDGRGLREKLFF. DNA for the CDR3: TGTGCCAGCAGCTTAGACGGGAGGGGCTTGAGAGAAAAACTGTTTTTT.

This clonotype was counted many times. The gene calls are TRBV6-5 and TRBJ1-4; TRBD1 might be the D (5 bases). This CDR3 has 14 residues. Between the trimmed V and J ends, which lost 6 bases and 3 bases, there was a span of 11 bases. Per the germline V gene, CDR1 is MNHEY and CDR2 is SVGAGI. CDR3: CASRGRVPNEKLFF. The CDR3 DNA reads TGTGCCAGCAGGGGGCGGGTCCCTAATGAAAAACTGTTTTTT.

This clonotype was recorded at least ten times. A junction end diverges from the germline sequence, so it may reflect a read error. This sequence joins TRBV20-1 and TRBJ2-3; 9 bases are shared with TRBD2. This CDR3 contains 15 residues. The germline CDR1 and CDR2 sequences are DFQATT and SNEGSKA (reference sequence). The CDR3 loop reads CSARDPAGGIDAQYF. In DNA, the CDR3 is TGCAGTGCTAGAGATCCTGCGGGGGGGATAGATGCGCAGTATTTT.

This clonotype was found many times. This chain uses TRBV5-1 with TRBJ1-6; D is ambiguous. Germline V CDR1 and CDR2: SGHRS, YFSETQ. The CDR3 is made up of 16 amino acids. Trimming removed 1 base at V and 6 bases at J, with 14 bases between. CDR3 DNA sequence: TGCGCCAGCAGCTTGTATAGCAGTAAGGCTAATTCACCCCTCCACTTT. Translation gives CASSLYSSKANSPLHF.

This clonotype came up many times. The chain couples TRBV11-2 to TRBJ1-5, with D maybe TRBD1 (5 bases). The germline V gene has CDR1 SGHAT and CDR2 FQNNGV. This CDR3 is built from 17 residues. The V gene lost 0 bases and the J gene lost 4 bases, with 16 bases spanning the gap. DNA of the CDR3: TGTGCCAGCAGCTTAGATTCGGTGGGGCGGATAAATCAGCCCCAGCATTTT. It is translated as CASSLDSVGRINQPQHF.

CDR3 DNA: TGTGCCAGCAGTCTCGACAGGGTCTACGAGCAGTACTTC. The encoded protein is CASSLDRVYEQYF. The chain joins TRBV28 to TRBJ2-7, with TRBD1 matching 7 bases. Losses at the gene ends were 5 bases for V and 3 bases for J; bases not matched to a gene: 4. Germline CDR1 and CDR2: MDHEN and SYDVKM. The CDR3 contains 13 residues.

This clonotype was recorded at least ten times. The chain recombines TRBV20-1 with TRBJ2-7, with 10 positions matching TRBD1. The CDR3 covers 14 residues. Trimming removed 6 bases from V and 5 bases from J; junction bases left unmatched: 10. The germline CDR1 and CDR2 sequences are DFQATT and SNEGSKA (reference sequence). For the CDR3, the DNA is TGCAGTGCAGCCCAAGACAGGGGGCTCAACGAGCAGTACTTC. Protein product: CSAAQDRGLNEQYF.

This clonotype was counted ten times or more. The chain joins TRBV2 to TRBJ2-1, with 10 positions matching TRBD1. There are 13 residues in the CDR3. CDR1 and CDR2 (germline): SNHLY, FYNNEI. V dropped 11 bases and J dropped 4; count of bases not matched to a gene: 5. The CDR3 sequence: CAARDRGYNEQFF. CDR3 DNA sequence: TGTGCCGCGAGGGACAGGGGATACAATGAGCAGTTCTTC.

This chain joins TRBV6-5 and TRBJ2-7; possibly TRBD2 for D (5 bases). Trimming stripped 5 bases from V and 6 bases from J, with 14 bases between. There are 13 residues in the CDR3. Germline V gene data show CDR1 as MNHEY and CDR2 as SVGAGI. The CDR3 spells CASSHNNEGEQYF. CDR3 nucleotides: TGTGCCAGCAGTCACAATAACGAGGGCGAGCAGTACTTC.

This clonotype was seen a single time. This chain links TRBV6-6 with TRBJ1-6; the D is unclear. The CDR3 is 13 residues long. Looked up from germline, CDR1 is MNHNY and CDR2 is SVGAGI (reference sequence). Trimming stripped 7 bases from V and 9 bases from J, with 13 bases between. This chain's CDR3 is CASTEQSISPLHF. The CDR3 region has the DNA TGTGCCAGCACCGAACAGAGCATTTCACCCCTCCACTTT.

The J gene is TRBJ2-6, the V gene TRBV13; D not resolved. The length of the CDR3 is 12 residues. V lost 5 bases, J lost 4 bases, and 3 bases lay in between. Per the germline V gene, CDR1 is PRHDT and CDR2 is FYEKMQ (reference sequence). DNA of the CDR3: TGTGCCAGCAGCACGGGGGCCAACGTCCTGACTTTC. Amino acids: CASSTGANVLTF.

Of note for this clonotype: The junction differs from germline at one of its ends, possibly a read error. V gene TRBV5-6 combines with J gene TRBJ2-7; TRBD2 might be the D (6 bases). CDR3 size: 16 residues. Germline loops: CDR1 SGHDT, CDR2 YYEEEE. The CDR3, as DNA: TGTGCCAGCAGCTTGTTCGAGACTGGCGGGGCCTACGAGCAGCACTTC. It translates to CASSLFETGGAYEQHF.